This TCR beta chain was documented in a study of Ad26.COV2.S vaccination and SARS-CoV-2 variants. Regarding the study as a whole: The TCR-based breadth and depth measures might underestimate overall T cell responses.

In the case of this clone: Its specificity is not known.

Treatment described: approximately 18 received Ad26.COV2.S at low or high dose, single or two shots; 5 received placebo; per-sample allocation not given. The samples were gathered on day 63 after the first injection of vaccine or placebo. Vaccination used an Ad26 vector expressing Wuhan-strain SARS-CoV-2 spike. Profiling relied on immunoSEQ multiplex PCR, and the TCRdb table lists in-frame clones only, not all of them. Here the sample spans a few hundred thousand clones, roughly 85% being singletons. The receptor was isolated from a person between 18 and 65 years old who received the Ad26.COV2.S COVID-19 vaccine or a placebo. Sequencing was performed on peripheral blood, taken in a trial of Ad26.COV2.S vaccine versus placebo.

The CDR3 nucleotides read TGTGCCTGGATCCCCTGGGCCCGAAGGACAGATACGCAGTATTTT. Residues: CAWIPWARRTDTQYF. The gene calls are TRBV30 and TRBJ2-3; D ambiguous. The CDR3 is made up of 15 amino acids. Germline CDR1 and CDR2: GTSNPN and SVGIG (reference sequence). Trimming stripped 4 bases from V and 3 bases from J, with 17 bases between.